These T cell receptor beta chains were read from a single sample in a study of human T cells and chemical hapten exposure. One entry per CDR3 protein results from TCRdb running MiXCR on the RACE reads. Of tens of thousands of distinct CDR3 sequences detected, about 9.9% appear once; the ten largest clones hold around 1.6%. The specimen was whole blood, collected in connection with sensitization to the hapten diphenylcyclopropenone (DPC). The origin of the receptors is a man aged 18 to 30 with alopecia areata. Some clones in this sample may be carry-over from other donors' samples. Each CDR3 is given with its conserved first and last residue. The D gene is left open where the match is weak. Expanded clones get a size class; other rows say once, few or many, or leave the size out.

V gene: TRBV24-1; clone size: many; J gene: TRBJ2-3; D gene: NA; CDR3 protein: CATSDLQGRGSTDTQYF; CDR3 DNA: TGTGCCACCAGTGATTTGCAAGGTCGGGGGAGCACAGATACGCAGTATTTT
V gene: TRBV5-4; clone size: few; J gene: TRBJ2-1; D gene: TRBD1; CDR3 protein: CASSLGGDSRNEQFF; CDR3 DNA: TGTGCCAGCAGCTTGGGAGGGGACAGTCGCAATGAGCAGTTCTTC
V gene: TRBV7-2; clone size: NA; J gene: TRBJ1-4; D gene: NA; CDR3 protein: CASSLDSAKLFF; CDR3 DNA: TGTGCCAGCAGCCTAGACTCGGCGAAACTGTTTTTT
V gene: TRBV7-3; clone size: many; J gene: TRBJ1-1; D gene: NA; CDR3 protein: CASSLDRLNTEAFF; CDR3 DNA: TGTGCCAGCAGCTTGGACAGATTGAACACTGAAGCTTTCTTT
V gene: TRBV20-1; clone size: NA; J gene: TRBJ2-7; D gene: NA; CDR3 protein: CSARRTPYEQYF; CDR3 DNA: TGCAGTGCTAGGCGTACCCCATACGAGCAGTACTTC
V gene: TRBV19; clone size: many; J gene: TRBJ1-2; D gene: NA; CDR3 protein: CASSIGRTYGYGYTF; CDR3 DNA: TGTGCCAGTAGTATAGGGCGAACTTACGGCTATGGCTACACCTTC
V gene: TRBV20-1; clone size: few; J gene: TRBJ2-1; D gene: TRBD1; CDR3 protein: CSARDQGAGGEQFF; CDR3 DNA: TGCAGTGCTAGAGATCAGGGAGCAGGGGGCGAGCAGTTCTTC
V gene: TRBV28; clone size: NA; J gene: TRBJ2-3; D gene: NA; CDR3 protein: CASRDYSTDTQYF; CDR3 DNA: TGTGCCAGCAGGGACTACAGCACAGATACGCAGTATTTT
V gene: TRBV6-6; clone size: few; J gene: TRBJ2-7; D gene: TRBD2; CDR3 protein: CASSYSKAGEFDEQYF; CDR3 DNA: TGTGCCAGCAGTTACTCGAAGGCGGGGGAATTTGACGAGCAGTACTTC
V gene: TRBV6-5; clone size: NA; J gene: TRBJ2-1; D gene: NA; CDR3 protein: CASSYSGGTSSYNEQFF; CDR3 DNA: TGTGCCAGCAGTTACTCGGGGGGCACGAGCTCCTACAATGAGCAGTTCTTC
V gene: TRBV4-3; clone size: NA; J gene: TRBJ1-5; D gene: NA; CDR3 protein: CASSQDHTGQFSQPQHF; CDR3 DNA: TGCGCCAGCAGCCAAGATCACACGGGCCAATTTTCCCAGCCCCAGCATTTT
V gene: TRBV11-2; clone size: few; J gene: TRBJ2-5; D gene: NA; CDR3 protein: CASSLDRGWRETQYF; CDR3 DNA: TGTGCCAGCAGCTTAGATCGGGGTTGGAGAGAGACCCAGTACTTC
V gene: TRBV5-1; clone size: many; J gene: TRBJ2-6; D gene: NA; CDR3 protein: CASSLGSGPGANVLTF; CDR3 DNA: TGCGCCAGCAGCTTGGGTTCAGGGCCTGGGGCCAACGTCCTGACTTTC
V gene: TRBV7-9; clone size: NA; J gene: TRBJ2-7; D gene: TRBD2; CDR3 protein: CASSLRWGGNYEQYF; CDR3 DNA: TGTGCCAGCAGCCTACGGTGGGGAGGGAACTACGAGCAGTACTTC
V gene: TRBV4-1; clone size: few; J gene: TRBJ2-3; D gene: NA; CDR3 protein: CASSHLGLPIDTQYF; CDR3 DNA: TGCGCCAGCAGCCATCTCGGACTACCAATAGATACGCAGTATTTT
V gene: TRBV14; clone size: NA; J gene: TRBJ2-3; D gene: NA; CDR3 protein: CASSPSSGETDTQYF; CDR3 DNA: TGTGCCAGCAGCCCATCATCTGGGGAGACAGATACGCAGTATTTT
V gene: TRBV15; clone size: NA; J gene: TRBJ1-2; D gene: NA; CDR3 protein: CATSLWEGGDGYTF; CDR3 DNA: TGTGCCACCAGCCTCTGGGAGGGGGGAGATGGCTACACCTTC
V gene: TRBV6-4; clone size: many; J gene: TRBJ2-2; D gene: NA; CDR3 protein: CASSDLTVGTGELFF; CDR3 DNA: TGTGCCAGCAGTGACTTGACAGTTGGTACCGGGGAGCTGTTTTTT
V gene: TRBV7-9; clone size: few; J gene: TRBJ2-4; D gene: TRBD1; CDR3 protein: CASSPLQGAKNIQYF; CDR3 DNA: TGTGCCAGCAGCCCCCTACAGGGGGCCAAAAACATTCAGTACTTC
V gene: TRBV28; clone size: few; J gene: TRBJ1-2; D gene: NA; CDR3 protein: CANMSGYGYTF; CDR3 DNA: TGTGCCAACATGTCGGGCTATGGCTACACCTTC
V gene: TRBV6-6; clone size: many; J gene: TRBJ2-4; D gene: NA; CDR3 protein: CASSLHGTGTAKNIQYF; CDR3 DNA: TGTGCCAGCAGTTTACACGGGACCGGGACAGCCAAAAACATTCAGTACTTC
V gene: TRBV7-2; clone size: many; J gene: TRBJ2-1; D gene: NA; CDR3 protein: CASSLAGGPYNEQFF; CDR3 DNA: TGTGCCAGCAGCTTAGCGGGGGGGCCCTACAATGAGCAGTTCTTC
V gene: TRBV29-1; clone size: NA; J gene: TRBJ1-5; D gene: NA; CDR3 protein: CSVATGQHQPQHF; CDR3 DNA: TGCAGCGTTGCAACAGGGCAACATCAGCCCCAGCATTTT
V gene: TRBV5-4; clone size: once; J gene: TRBJ2-3; D gene: TRBD2; CDR3 protein: CASSLGLAGGPITTDTQYF; CDR3 DNA: TGTGCCAGCAGCTTGGGACTAGCGGGGGGGCCGATCACCACAGATACGCAGTATTTT
V gene: TRBV29-1; clone size: few; J gene: TRBJ2-5; D gene: NA; CDR3 protein: CSVERTETQYF; CDR3 DNA: TGCAGCGTTGAAAGGACAGAGACCCAGTACTTC
V gene: TRBV28; clone size: few; J gene: TRBJ2-7; D gene: NA; CDR3 protein: CASLGAYEQYF; CDR3 DNA: TGTGCCAGTTTGGGGGCTTACGAGCAGTACTTC
V gene: TRBV18; clone size: many; J gene: TRBJ2-7; D gene: TRBD1; CDR3 protein: CASSPGQGSREQYF; CDR3 DNA: TGTGCCAGCTCACCGGGACAGGGTAGTCGTGAGCAGTACTTC
V gene: TRBV20-1; clone size: many; J gene: TRBJ2-7; D gene: NA; CDR3 protein: CSARERYIGVLSSYEQYF; CDR3 DNA: TGCAGTGCTAGGGAACGTTATATTGGAGTGTTGAGCTCCTACGAGCAGTACTTC
V gene: TRBV5-5; clone size: NA; J gene: TRBJ2-7; D gene: TRBD1; CDR3 protein: CASSLEPGQLTTSSPF; CDR3 DNA: TGTGCCAGCAGCTTGGAGCCGGGACAGCTAACTACGAGCAGTCCCTTC
V gene: TRBV4-1; clone size: NA; J gene: TRBJ1-1; D gene: NA; CDR3 protein: CASSPLHFGLEQTEAFF; CDR3 DNA: TGCGCCAGCAGCCCCCTCCACTTCGGGTTGGAACAGACTGAAGCTTTCTTT
V gene: TRBV7-2; clone size: many; J gene: TRBJ2-4; D gene: TRBD2; CDR3 protein: CASSVTSGSAKNIQYF; CDR3 DNA: TGTGCCAGCAGCGTCACTAGCGGGTCCGCCAAAAACATTCAGTACTTC
V gene: TRBV11-2; clone size: few; J gene: TRBJ2-1; D gene: NA; CDR3 protein: CASSWKVIPNQGNEQFF; CDR3 DNA: TGTGCCAGCAGCTGGAAGGTGATCCCAAATCAAGGCAATGAGCAGTTCTTC
V gene: TRBV15; clone size: few; J gene: TRBJ2-3; D gene: TRBD1; CDR3 protein: CATGQGGSTDTQYF; CDR3 DNA: TGTGCCACGGGACAGGGAGGGAGCACAGATACGCAGTATTTT
V gene: TRBV6-2/TRBV6-3; clone size: NA; J gene: TRBJ2-7; D gene: NA; CDR3 protein: CASTSSHTRRFVSLRYEQYF; CDR3 DNA: TGTGCCAGCACCTCTTCGCATACTAGGAGGTTCGTGTCTTTACGGTACGAGCAGTACTTC
V gene: TRBV19; clone size: few; J gene: TRBJ2-5; D gene: TRBD1; CDR3 protein: CASSITGTGAGETQYF; CDR3 DNA: TGTGCCAGTAGTATCACCGGGACAGGGGCCGGGGAGACCCAGTACTTC
V gene: TRBV6-5; clone size: few; J gene: TRBJ2-6; D gene: NA; CDR3 protein: CASSFQGAGGANVLTF; CDR3 DNA: TGTGCCAGCAGCTTCCAGGGCGCTGGTGGGGCCAACGTCCTGACTTTC
V gene: TRBV5-1; clone size: NA; J gene: TRBJ2-7; D gene: TRBD1; CDR3 protein: CASSVGQVSYEQYF; CDR3 DNA: TGCGCCAGCAGCGTGGGACAGGTCTCCTACGAGCAGTACTTC
V gene: TRBV11-2; clone size: many; J gene: TRBJ2-2; D gene: TRBD1; CDR3 protein: CASSYWTGDTGELFF; CDR3 DNA: TGTGCCAGCAGCTACTGGACAGGCGACACCGGGGAGCTGTTTTTT
V gene: TRBV3-1; clone size: NA; J gene: TRBJ2-5; D gene: NA; CDR3 protein: CASSQGGVYQETQYF; CDR3 DNA: TGTGCCAGCAGCCAAGGGGGGGTATACCAAGAGACCCAGTACTTC
V gene: TRBV18; clone size: few; J gene: TRBJ1-1; D gene: NA; CDR3 protein: CASSSSEGRNTEAFF; CDR3 DNA: TGTGCCAGCTCCTCGTCGGAGGGGCGGAACACTGAAGCTTTCTTT
V gene: TRBV27; clone size: many; J gene: TRBJ1-1; D gene: NA; CDR3 protein: CASRRGVAEAFF; CDR3 DNA: TGTGCCAGCCGCCGCGGGGTGGCTGAAGCTTTCTTT
V gene: TRBV27; clone size: NA; J gene: TRBJ2-4; D gene: NA; CDR3 protein: CASSLRVGWAKNIQYF; CDR3 DNA: TGTGCCAGCAGTTTAAGGGTGGGCTGGGCCAAAAACATTCAGTACTTC
V gene: TRBV12-3/TRBV12-4; clone size: NA; J gene: TRBJ1-4; D gene: TRBD1; CDR3 protein: CASSSGQGGHEKQFF; CDR3 DNA: TGTGCCAGCAGTTCAGGACAGGGCGGACATGAAAAACAGTTTTTT
V gene: TRBV7-6; clone size: few; J gene: TRBJ2-2; D gene: TRBD2; CDR3 protein: CASSLQGGLDVGELFF; CDR3 DNA: TGTGCCAGCAGCTTACAGGGAGGACTAGATGTCGGGGAGCTGTTTTTT
V gene: TRBV27; clone size: many; J gene: TRBJ1-4; D gene: NA; CDR3 protein: CASSLYSQEKLFF; CDR3 DNA: TGTGCCAGCAGTTTATACTCACAGGAAAAACTGTTTTTT
V gene: TRBV6-5; clone size: many; J gene: TRBJ2-1; D gene: NA; CDR3 protein: CAARGAKYNEQFF; CDR3 DNA: TGTGCCGCCCGGGGGGCGAAATACAATGAGCAGTTCTTC
V gene: TRBV9; clone size: few; J gene: TRBJ2-1; D gene: NA; CDR3 protein: CASSVIASEQFF; CDR3 DNA: TGTGCCAGCAGCGTCATTGCTAGTGAGCAGTTCTTC
V gene: TRBV9; clone size: NA; J gene: TRBJ1-3; D gene: NA; CDR3 protein: CASSVGNTIYF; CDR3 DNA: TGTGCCAGCAGCGTTGGAAACACCATATATTTT
V gene: TRBV10-2; clone size: NA; J gene: TRBJ1-4; D gene: NA; CDR3 protein: CASSGEEKLFF; CDR3 DNA: TGCGCCAGCAGTGGTGAAGAAAAACTGTTTTTT
V gene: TRBV28; clone size: once; J gene: TRBJ2-7; D gene: TRBD1; CDR3 protein: CASSSGGEQYF; CDR3 DNA: TGTGCCAGCAGTTCAGGGGGCGAGCAGTACTTC
V gene: TRBV20-1; clone size: many; J gene: TRBJ1-2; D gene: NA; CDR3 protein: CSARDNGEDGYTF; CDR3 DNA: TGCAGTGCTAGAGATAATGGGGAGGATGGCTACACCTTC
V gene: TRBV5-1; clone size: few; J gene: TRBJ2-2; D gene: NA; CDR3 protein: CASSLLGANTGELFF; CDR3 DNA: TGCGCCAGCAGCTTACTAGGAGCGAACACCGGGGAGCTGTTTTTT
V gene: TRBV11-1; clone size: NA; J gene: TRBJ2-5; D gene: NA; CDR3 protein: CASSHDASETQYF; CDR3 DNA: TGTGCCAGCAGCCATGACGCTTCAGAGACCCAGTACTTC
V gene: TRBV10-2; clone size: many; J gene: TRBJ2-5; D gene: NA; CDR3 protein: CASSEWRIQETQYF; CDR3 DNA: TGCGCCAGCAGTGAGTGGCGGATCCAAGAGACCCAGTACTTC
V gene: TRBV4-3; clone size: many; J gene: TRBJ2-3; D gene: NA; CDR3 protein: CASSQMRTDTQYF; CDR3 DNA: TGCGCCAGCAGCCAAATGCGAACAGATACGCAGTATTTT
V gene: TRBV7-2; clone size: many; J gene: TRBJ2-1; D gene: TRBD2; CDR3 protein: CASSFGGSSYNEQFF; CDR3 DNA: TGTGCCAGCAGCTTCGGGGGGAGCTCCTACAATGAGCAGTTCTTC
V gene: TRBV3-1; clone size: many; J gene: TRBJ1-5; D gene: TRBD1; CDR3 protein: CASSQGTVNQPQHF; CDR3 DNA: TGTGCCAGCAGCCAGGGGACAGTCAATCAGCCCCAGCATTTT
V gene: TRBV6-6; clone size: few; J gene: TRBJ2-3; D gene: TRBD1; CDR3 protein: CASSPGQGKADTQYF; CDR3 DNA: TGTGCCAGCAGCCCAGGACAGGGTAAGGCAGATACGCAGTATTTT
V gene: TRBV14; clone size: few; J gene: TRBJ2-3; D gene: TRBD2; CDR3 protein: CASSQDGVAGGDTQYF; CDR3 DNA: TGTGCCAGCAGCCAAGATGGGGTAGCGGGAGGAGATACGCAGTATTTT